These 29 T cell receptor beta chains were sequenced from one sample in a study of metastatic and nonmetastatic thyroid tumors. Via MiXCR, TCRdb re-called the PCR reads. The sample records about 40,000 clones, about 15% being singletons. All patients were untreated before thyroid surgery. What was sequenced was blood. Receptors originate from a female donor with papillary thyroid cancer or a benign thyroid nodule (not recorded which). Some clones in this sample may be carry-over from other donors' samples.

This clone showed up many times. The chain uses TRBV3-1 and TRBJ1-1; 8 positions agree with TRBD1. The V gene end was trimmed by 4 bases and the J gene end by 0 bases; junction bases not matched to a gene: 7. The CDR3 runs 16 residues. Germline CDR1 and CDR2: LGHDT and YNNKEL (reference sequence). The CDR3 sequence: CASSLGQGLLNTEAFF. The CDR3 DNA is TGTGCCAGCAGCCTTGGACAGGGACTGCTGAACACTGAAGCTTTCTTT. Variable domain in full (rest from reference TRBV3-1 and TRBJ1-1): DTAVSQTPKYLVTQMGNDKSIKCEQNLGHDTMYWYKQDSKKFLKIMFSYNNKELIINETVPNRFSPKSPDKAHLNLHINSLELGDSAVYFCASSLGQGLLNTEAFFGQGTRLTVV.

This sequence joins TRBV7-9 and TRBJ2-7; D not certain. Germline V gene sequence: CDR1 SEHNR, CDR2 FQNEAQ (reference sequence). V lost 5 bases to trimming and J lost 0 bases, with 14 bases between them. The CDR3 extends over 15 amino acids. The CDR3 protein is CASSPGMVGSYEQYF. The CDR3 region has the DNA TGTGCCAGCAGCCCAGGAATGGTGGGCTCCTACGAGCAGTACTTC.

In its sample, this clone is medium-sized. The chain uses TRBV6-2 or TRBV6-3 and TRBJ2-7; D may match TRBD1 or TRBD2 (6 bases each). Germline V lookup: CDR1 MNHEY, CDR2 SVGEGT. This CDR3 has 15 residues. Trimming cost V 4 bases and J 7 bases, with 20 bases left between them. Written as DNA, the CDR3 is TGTGCCAGCAGTTCTTCAAACCGACAGGCGGGGGAGCAGTACTTC. Residues: CASSSSNRQAGEQYF.

This rearrangement joins TRBV20-1 to TRBJ1-2; 10 bases line up with TRBD1. CDR3 length: 16 amino acids. V lost 2 bases to trimming and J lost 7 bases; unmatched junction nucleotides: 13. From germline, CDR1 is DFQATT and CDR2 SNEGSKA (reference sequence). The CDR3: CSARKSWGQGSGGYTF. CDR3 sequence (DNA): TGCAGTGCTAGAAAGAGCTGGGGACAGGGGAGTGGTGGCTACACCTTC.

This clone has ten or more counts. The J gene is TRBJ1-2, the V gene TRBV5-6, with unresolved D. Trimming took 0 bases from V and 1 from J, leaving 13 bases between them. The CDR3 extends over 16 amino acids. CDR1 is SGHDT and CDR2 is YYEEEE in the germline V gene. CDR3 sequence (DNA): TGTGCCAGCAGCTTGGAGGGCCCCTCTCTTAACTATGGCTACACCTTC. Amino acids: CASSLEGPSLNYGYTF. The full variable domain, completed using reference TRBV5-6 and TRBJ1-2, is DAGVTQSPTHLIKTRGQQVTLRCSPKSGHDTVSWYQQALGQGPQFIFQYYEEEERQRGNFPDRFSGHQFPNYSSELNVNALLLGDSALYLCASSLEGPSLNYGYTFGSGTRLTVV.

The chain carries TRBV20-1 and TRBJ1-3; no definite D call. CDR1 is DFQATT and CDR2 is SNEGSKA in the germline V gene (reference sequence). The CDR3 has 14 residues. The V and J ends lost 0 bases and 0 bases respectively, with 6 bases between them. This CDR3 reads CSARDRTSGNTIYF. CDR3 DNA sequence: TGCAGTGCTAGAGATAGGACCTCTGGAAACACCATATATTTT.

This clone was seen ten or more times. The rearrangement uses TRBV5-6 and TRBJ1-5; D gene ambiguous. The CDR3 sequence is 14 residues long. Trimming stripped 4 bases from V and 4 bases from J, with 12 bases between. Germline-derived CDR1 and CDR2 are SGHDT and YYEEEE. CDR3 in amino acids: CASSPDGLNQPQHF. In DNA, the CDR3 is TGTGCCAGCAGCCCCGACGGCCTGAATCAGCCCCAGCATTTT. Full variable domain (remainder filled in from reference TRBV5-6 and TRBJ1-5): DAGVTQSPTHLIKTRGQQVTLRCSPKSGHDTVSWYQQALGQGPQFIFQYYEEEERQRGNFPDRFSGHQFPNYSSELNVNALLLGDSALYLCASSPDGLNQPQHFGDGTRLSIL.

This clone was counted at least ten times. The CDR3 protein is CASSVQWGRDSEAFF. In DNA form, the CDR3 reads TGTGCCAGCAGCGTACAATGGGGTCGGGACAGCGAAGCTTTCTTT. The rearrangement links TRBV9 to TRBJ1-1, with 7 bases fitting TRBD1. The J segment lost 8 bases and the V segment lost 1 base, leaving 11 bases of the junction unmatched. The length of the CDR3 is 15 residues. Looked up from germline, CDR1 is SGDLS and CDR2 is YYNGEE. The variable domain in full, with the rest retrieved from reference TRBV9 and TRBJ1-1, is DSGVTQTPKHLITATGQRVTLRCSPRSGDLSVYWYQQSLDQGLQFLIQYYNGEERAKGNILERFSAQQFPDLHSELNLSSLELGDSALYFCASSVQWGRDSEAFFGQGTRLTVV.

This clone was counted at least ten times. J is TRBJ1-1 and V is TRBV29-1; D may be TRBD1 (5 bases). The CDR3 loop spans 13 amino acids. Trimming left V 4 bases short and J 0 bases short, with 9 bases between. Germline CDR1 SQVTM, CDR2 ANQGSEA. The CDR3 DNA reads TGCAGCGTTGGTTACAGGATGAACACTGAAGCTTTCTTT. It specifies CSVGYRMNTEAFF.

Concerning this clone itself: A much larger clone is a single base away; this may be a read error. The genes are TRBV29-1 and TRBJ2-3; D is undetermined. This CDR3 contains 11 residues. Germline V CDR1 and CDR2: SQVTM, ANQGSEA. Trimming cost V 6 bases and J 6 bases, with 10 bases left between them. This CDR3 reads CSVGKTDTQYF. The CDR3 DNA sequence: TGCAGCGTAGGGAAGACGGATACGCAGTATTTT.

The chain joins TRBV19 to TRBJ1-4; tentatively, D is TRBD1 (5 bases). The V gene lost 5 bases and the J gene lost 8 bases, with 12 bases spanning the gap. This CDR3 contains 13 residues. The germline CDR1 and CDR2 sequences are LNHDA and SQIVND (reference sequence). CDR3 sequence reads: CASSSHGGEKLFF. CDR3 sequence (DNA): TGTGCCAGTAGTTCCCACGGGGGAGAAAAACTGTTTTTT.

This clone was seen repeatedly, ten times or more. Other DNA variants within this sample encode the same CDR3. This chain connects TRBV3-1 to TRBJ2-5; 9 bases align to TRBD2. The junction had 6 bases not matched to a gene; V was cut back by 0 bases and J by 4 bases. Germline CDR1 and CDR2: LGHDT and YNNKEL (reference sequence). The length of the CDR3 is 16 residues. CDR3 region: CASSQDGAGGGETQYF. CDR3 in DNA: TGTGCCAGCAGCCAAGATGGAGCGGGGGGAGGAGAGACCCAGTACTTC.

This clone was seen many times. The CDR3 reads CASSEFGQPQHF. CDR3 DNA sequence: TGTGCCAGCAGTGAATTTGGTCAGCCCCAGCATTTT. The V call is TRBV2, the J call TRBJ1-5; D call uncertain. CDR1 is SNHLY and CDR2 is FYNNEI in the germline V gene. Trimming took off 2 bases at V and 6 bases at J, with 5 bases between the two ends. CDR3 length: 12 residues.

The chain joins TRBV11-1 to TRBJ2-1; TRBD1 matches 7 bases. The germline V gene encodes CDR1 SGHAT and CDR2 FQDESV (reference sequence). This CDR3 has 17 residues. The V and J ends lost 2 bases and 8 bases, in that order; junction bases with no gene match: 15. This CDR3 reads CASSLRRGQPQGDEQFF. DNA for the CDR3: TGTGCCAGCAGCTTACGCCGGGGACAGCCCCAGGGGGATGAGCAGTTCTTC.

This clone appeared a few times. The chain joins TRBV27 to TRBJ2-1; 11 positions match TRBD2. Trimming cost V 4 bases and J 7 bases; bases outside gene matches: 12. CDR3 length: 17 amino acids. From germline, CDR1 is MNHEY and CDR2 SMNVEV (reference sequence). CDR3 sequence reads: CASSYLGTSGPRNEQFF. CDR3 nucleotides: TGTGCCAGCAGTTATTTAGGGACTAGCGGCCCTCGGAATGAGCAGTTCTTC.

This clone appeared many times. The rearrangement links TRBV5-1 to TRBJ2-3, with 11 bases that match TRBD2. Germline CDR1 SGHRS, CDR2 YFSETQ. The CDR3 covers 18 residues. V dropped 4 bases and J dropped 0; count of bases not matched to a gene: 10. The CDR3 reads CASSGPGTSGASTDTQYF. CDR3 DNA sequence: TGCGCCAGCAGCGGTCCCGGGACTAGCGGAGCCAGCACAGATACGCAGTATTTT.

This clone was detected ten times or more. The chain carries TRBV30 and TRBJ2-5; tentative D call: TRBD1 (5 bases). The CDR3 has 13 residues. Trimming left V 0 bases short and J 2 bases short, with 7 bases between. Germline V CDR1 and CDR2: GTSNPN, SVGIG (reference sequence). The CDR3 region is CAWSVSGQETQYF. As DNA, the CDR3 is TGTGCCTGGAGTGTTTCAGGGCAAGAGACCCAGTACTTC.

This clone was recorded many times. The chain uses TRBV5-4 and TRBJ1-6; possibly TRBD1 for D (5 bases). The V gene's germline CDR1 is SGHNT and CDR2 YYREEE (reference sequence). V lost 0 bases and J lost 7, with 11 bases in between. This CDR3 is 15 amino acids long. CDR3 in amino acids: CASSLDPTGNSPLHF. DNA of the CDR3: TGTGCCAGCAGCTTGGATCCAACAGGAAATTCACCCCTCCACTTT.

The sample holds many counts of this clone. The chain carries TRBV13 and TRBJ2-7, with TRBD2 matching over 7 bases. The CDR3 contains 12 residues. After removal of 6 bases from V and 8 bases from J, the junction contained 7 bases not matched to a gene. Germline CDR1 reads PRHDT; CDR2 reads FYEKMQ (reference sequence). The CDR3 DNA reads as TGTGCCAGCAGATCCCCGCGGGGGAAGCAGTACTTC. It translates to CASRSPRGKQYF.

This clone has ten or more counts. The chain employs TRBV10-3 and TRBJ1-5; D gene ambiguous. From germline, CDR1 is ENHRY and CDR2 SYGVKD. The CDR3 length is 13 residues. Trimming left V 0 bases short and J 9 bases short, with 9 bases between. In DNA form, the CDR3 reads TGTGCCATCAGTGAGTCGGGCCTCGGGCCCCAGCATTTT. This gives the protein CAISESGLGPQHF.

This clone is medium-sized by share. The chain has TRBV12-3 or TRBV12-4 and TRBJ1-2; weak D call: TRBD1 (6 bases). The CDR3 is 12 amino acids. Trimming stripped 3 bases from V and 8 bases from J, with 10 bases between. The CDR3: CASSLGQRGYTF. CDR3 nucleotides: TGTGCCAGCAGTTTGGGACAAAGGGGCTACACCTTC.

This sequence joins TRBV6-1 and TRBJ1-5, with TRBD1 identical over 7 bases. CDR3 length: 14 amino acids. CDR1 is MNHNS and CDR2 is SASEGT in the germline V gene. The trim removed 7 bases at V and 4 bases at J, leaving 7 bases unmatched. CDR3 DNA: TGTGCCAGCATACGGACAGGTCGTAATCAGCCCCAGCATTTT. Translated, it gives CASIRTGRNQPQHF.

Regarding this clone: This could be a read error, since a much larger clone is one nucleotide away. V and J are TRBV20-1 and TRBJ1-4; D is unclear. This CDR3 has 13 residues. From germline, CDR1 is DFQATT and CDR2 SNEGSKA (reference sequence). V gave up 2 bases and J gave up 8 bases, with 12 bases separating them. For the CDR3, the DNA is TGCAGTGCTAGAAAAACAGAAGGGGAAAAACTGTTTTTT. It yields the protein CSARKTEGEKLFF.

This clone was found many times. This chain links TRBV9 with TRBJ2-1; the match to TRBD1 covers 10 bases. J lost 4 bases, V lost 1 base, and 2 bases had no gene match. The CDR3 extends over 15 amino acids. Looked up from germline, CDR1 is SGDLS and CDR2 is YYNGEE. CDR3 residues: CASSVSGQGYNEQFF. CDR3 nucleotide sequence: TGTGCCAGCAGCGTATCGGGACAGGGGTACAATGAGCAGTTCTTC.

At least ten counts were recorded for this clone. The chain recombines TRBV19 with TRBJ1-1; D might be TRBD1 (6 bases). Germline V gives CDR1 LNHDA, CDR2 SQIVND (reference sequence). The CDR3 loop spans 14 amino acids. The V gene lost 6 bases and the J gene lost 7 bases, with 18 bases spanning the gap. For the CDR3, the DNA is TGTGCCAGTAGCCCTCAGGGGCTGACAGGTGAAGCTTTCTTT. Amino acids: CASSPQGLTGEAFF.

This clone was observed at least ten times. The chain joins TRBV6-4 to TRBJ2-3; TRBD1 aligns across 8 bases. V was clipped by 3 bases and J by 4 bases; unmatched bases: 3. This CDR3 has 14 amino acids. Germline CDR1 is MRHNA and CDR2 is SNTAGT. CDR3: CASSDQGASDTQYF. In DNA, the CDR3 is TGTGCCAGCAGTGATCAGGGGGCTTCAGATACGCAGTATTTT.

At least ten counts were recorded for this clone. The chain employs TRBV15 and TRBJ1-3, with TRBD1 as a possible D gene (5 bases). The CDR3 runs 17 residues. V lost 0 bases and J lost 0, with 12 bases in between. Germline values: CDR1 LNHNV, CDR2 YYDKDF (reference sequence). CDR3 region: CATSRDWGLNSGNTIYF. CDR3 bases: TGTGCCACCAGCAGAGATTGGGGACTGAACTCTGGAAACACCATATATTTT.

This clone was detected many times. The gene calls are TRBV2 and TRBJ1-2; D might be TRBD1 (6 bases). This CDR3 spans 14 amino acids. In germline, CDR1 is SNHLY, CDR2 FYNNEI. V lost 7 bases and J 4 bases, leaving 16 bases between the germline ends. The CDR3 DNA is TGTGCCAGCATACTCGACAGGACGGTCTATGGCTACACCTTC. As protein: CASILDRTVYGYTF.

This clone was seen at least ten times. This chain connects TRBV18 to TRBJ1-6; D gene uncertain. V lost 0 bases, J lost 7 bases, and 1 base lay in between. Per the germline V gene, CDR1 is KGHSH and CDR2 is LQKENI. The CDR3 consists of 12 residues. The CDR3 coding sequence is TGTGCCAGCTCACCACCGAATTCACCCCTCCACTTT. Its protein is CASSPPNSPLHF.